The 25 T cell receptor beta chains below all came from one sample that was sequenced in a study of PD-1 blockade in mismatch repair-deficient tumors. The repertoire was sequenced with immunoSEQ multiplex PCR; TCRdb's copy has only in-frame clones and lacks some. The sample gives about 16,000 clones, 84% of which show up once; over 15% is in the top ten. The specimen comprised PBMCs, sampled before pembrolizumab treatment. All receptors derive from an adult with mismatch repair-deficient cancer.

This CDR3 is CASSDSGRATDTQYF. CDR3 nucleotide sequence: TGTGCCAGCAGTGACAGCGGGAGGGCCACAGATACGCAGTATTTT. The genes are TRBV6-4 and TRBJ2-3; 10 nucleotides align to TRBD2. Germline V gene data show CDR1 as MRHNA and CDR2 as SNTAGT. The trim removed 2 bases at V and 2 bases at J, leaving 1 base unmatched. CDR3 length: 15 amino acids.

The chain recombines TRBV18 with TRBJ2-3, with D tentatively TRBD1 (5 bases). This CDR3 has 15 residues. With 4 bases removed from V and 5 bases from J, the gap between germline ends came to 16 bases. Germline values: CDR1 KGHSH, CDR2 LQKENI. CDR3 in amino acids: CASSLLSRDQDTQYF. CDR3 bases: TGTGCCAGCTCACTCTTATCCAGGGATCAAGATACGCAGTATTTT.

The CDR3 here is CASSDRDRGFGSQPQHF. The CDR3 bases are TGTGCCAGCAGTGACCGGGACAGGGGGTTTGGCAGTCAGCCCCAGCATTTT. The chain uses TRBV6-1 and TRBJ1-5; the match to TRBD1 covers 11 bases. Per the germline V gene, CDR1 is MNHNS and CDR2 is SASEGT. The CDR3 runs to 17 residues. J was trimmed by 6 bases and V by 3 bases; bases with no gene match: 10.

CDR3 nucleotides: TGTGCCAGCTGGACGACAGGGGCCACCGGGGAGCTGTTTTTT. It yields the protein CASWTTGATGELFF. The V gene is TRBV6-6, the J gene TRBJ2-2, with 8 bases fitting TRBD1. Per the germline V gene, CDR1 is MNHNY and CDR2 is SVGAGI (reference sequence). V lost 8 bases and J lost 4; bases outside the gene matches: 6. This CDR3 spans 14 amino acids.

The chain links TRBV27 to TRBJ2-7, with 9 nucleotides matching TRBD2. This CDR3 has 15 residues. CDR1 MNHEY and CDR2 SMNVEV come from the germline V gene (reference sequence). The ends lost 3 bases at V and 4 bases at J; junction bases unmatched: 7. The CDR3 region has the DNA TGTGCCAGCAGTTTGTATAGCGGGAGTATATACGAGCAGTACTTC. Residues: CASSLYSGSIYEQYF.

This clone has a handful of counts. V is TRBV11-2 and J is TRBJ2-7; the D is unclear. V was cut by 1 base and J by 3 bases, with 13 bases left in between. This CDR3 spans 15 amino acids. The germline V gene has CDR1 SGHAT and CDR2 FQNNGV. Here the CDR3 reads CASSLVRRSDYEQYF. The CDR3 nucleotides are TGTGCCAGCAGCTTAGTCCGGCGGAGCGACTACGAGCAGTACTTC. The full variable domain, with the rest looked up from reference TRBV11-2 and TRBJ2-7, is EAGVAQSPRYKIIEKRQSVAFWCNPISGHATLYWYQQILGQGPKLLIQFQNNGVVDDSQLPKDRFSAERLKGVDSTLKIQPAKLEDSAVYLCASSLVRRSDYEQYFGPGTRLTVT.

The chain has TRBV5-5 and TRBJ2-5; D remains unclear. The CDR3 sequence is 15 residues long. The germline V and J ends were trimmed by 0 bases and 3 bases, with 12 bases remaining between them. CDR1 is SGHKS, CDR2 YYEKEE, per germline (reference sequence). In nucleotides, the CDR3 is TGTGCCAGCAGCTTGGCTGGGTTTCGCGAAGAGACCCAGTACTTC. Encoded protein: CASSLAGFREETQYF.

The chain employs TRBV4-3 and TRBJ2-6, with 7 bases identical to TRBD1. V lost 1 base and J lost 0; bases outside the gene matches: 6. The CDR3 has 18 amino acids. Looked up from germline, CDR1 is LGHNA and CDR2 is YSLEER. The CDR3 protein is CASSQVGTESSGANVLTF. The CDR3 DNA follows: TGCGCCAGCAGCCAAGTGGGGACAGAGAGCTCTGGGGCCAACGTCCTGACTTTC.

The V gene is TRBV11-2, the J gene TRBJ2-6, with D possibly TRBD1 on 6 matching bases. The CDR3 extends over 18 amino acids. Trimming took 5 bases from V and 2 from J, leaving 19 bases between them. In germline, CDR1 is SGHAT, CDR2 FQNNGV. The CDR3 protein is CASSRVIGDTPGANVLTF. The CDR3 nucleotides read TGTGCCAGCAGCCGGGTGATAGGGGACACCCCTGGGGCCAACGTCCTGACTTTC.

This rearrangement joins TRBV28 to TRBJ1-4, with D perhaps matching TRBD1 (5 bases). V lost 1 base and J 5 bases, leaving 20 bases between the germline ends. CDR1 MDHEN and CDR2 SYDVKM come from the germline V gene. The CDR3 covers 18 residues. CDR3 amino acids: CASSLSPGSGALNEKLFF. In DNA form, the CDR3 reads TGTGCCAGCAGTTTATCCCCCGGCAGTGGGGCCTTAAATGAAAAACTGTTTTTT.

The chain joins TRBV5-1 to TRBJ2-6; D call uncertain. Per the germline V gene, CDR1 is SGHRS and CDR2 is YFSETQ. The CDR3 is 15 amino acids. Trimming shortened V by 4 bases and J by 4 bases, and 12 bases separated the two germline ends. The CDR3 coding sequence is TGCGCCAGCAGCGGTAGACTTTTGGGGGCCAACGTCCTGACTTTC. Its translation: CASSGRLLGANVLTF.

This rearrangement joins TRBV11-2 to TRBJ2-5, with unresolved D. The CDR3 is 13 residues long. Germline V gene data show CDR1 as SGHAT and CDR2 as FQNNGV. V gave up 0 bases and J gave up 5 bases, with 7 bases separating them. The CDR3: CASSLDPLETQYF. The DNA of the CDR3 is TGTGCCAGCAGCTTAGATCCTTTGGAGACCCAGTACTTC. Looking up the rest from reference TRBV11-2 and TRBJ2-5 gives the full variable domain: EAGVAQSPRYKIIEKRQSVAFWCNPISGHATLYWYQQILGQGPKLLIQFQNNGVVDDSQLPKDRFSAERLKGVDSTLKIQPAKLEDSAVYLCASSLDPLETQYFGPGTRLLVL.

The genes are TRBV9 and TRBJ1-1, with D tentatively TRBD1 (5 bases). V was cut by 0 bases and J by 6 bases, with 15 bases left in between. Per germline, CDR1 SGDLS and CDR2 YYNGEE. This CDR3 is 15 amino acids long. The CDR3 nucleotides are TGTGCCAGCAGCGTAGATACAGGAGAAGGTGCTGAAGCTTTCTTT. It translates to CASSVDTGEGAEAFF.

The CDR3 region has the DNA TGTGCCAGCAGCTTAGCTCACATGGGGGAGCTGTTTTTT. Its protein is CASSLAHMGELFF. This rearrangement joins TRBV7-9 to TRBJ2-2; D is undetermined. Germline-derived CDR1 and CDR2 are SEHNR and FQNEAQ (reference sequence). The CDR3 has 13 residues. V dropped 0 bases and J dropped 8 bases, with 7 bases sitting between them.

The chain employs TRBV4-3 and TRBJ2-1, with D perhaps matching TRBD1 (6 bases). The V gene's germline CDR1 is LGHNA and CDR2 YSLEER. The CDR3 consists of 15 residues. V shed 3 bases and J shed 7 bases, with 16 bases lying between them. CDR3 protein: CASSQRPRGLNEQFF. The CDR3 DNA is TGCGCCAGCAGCCAGAGACCCAGGGGTCTAAATGAGCAGTTCTTC.

The rearrangement uses TRBV11-2 and TRBJ2-5; D is perhaps TRBD2 (6 bases). This CDR3 has 13 amino acids. The V end was cut by 5 bases, the J end by 2 bases, with 9 bases between. In germline, CDR1 is SGHAT, CDR2 FQNNGV. The DNA for the CDR3 is TGTGCCAGCAGCCTCAGCGGGCAAGAGACCCAGTACTTC. This encodes CASSLSGQETQYF.

This chain uses TRBV29-1 with TRBJ1-5; TRBD1 aligns across 9 bases. V gave up 5 bases and J gave up 2 bases; unmatched junction bases: 4. This CDR3 spans 14 amino acids. Germline lookup yields CDR1 SQVTM and CDR2 ANQGSEA. CDR3 residues: CSVRQGGGNQPQHF. The CDR3 DNA follows: TGCAGCGTTCGACAGGGGGGGGGCAATCAGCCCCAGCATTTT. Full variable domain (rest looked up from reference TRBV29-1 and TRBJ1-5): SAVISQKPSRDICQRGTSLTIQCQVDSQVTMMFWYRQQPGQSLTLIATANQGSEATYESGFVIDKFPISRPNLTFSTLTVSNMSPEDSSIYLCSVRQGGGNQPQHFGDGTRLSIL.

V and J are TRBV30 and TRBJ2-1; D gene unclear. The CDR3 has 14 amino acids. Trimming removed 0 bases from V and 0 bases from J, with 6 bases in between. CDR1 and CDR2 (germline): GTSNPN, SVGIG (reference sequence). CDR3 region: CAWSVDSSYNEQFF. The CDR3 DNA is TGTGCCTGGAGTGTGGATAGCTCCTACAATGAGCAGTTCTTC.

This clone has only one observation. This chain connects TRBV19 to TRBJ2-4; D is perhaps TRBD2 (5 bases). CDR1 is LNHDA, CDR2 SQIVND, per germline (reference sequence). Deletions cut 4 bases from V and 9 bases from J, with 13 bases between. The CDR3 length is 13 residues. The CDR3 nucleotides are TGTGCCAGTAGTACATCGGGGTCTGTCATTCAGTACTTC. Protein sequence: CASSTSGSVIQYF.

The rearrangement joins TRBV7-2 to TRBJ2-3, with TRBD2 matching over 10 bases. The CDR3 loop spans 15 amino acids. Germline V gives CDR1 SGHTA, CDR2 FQGNSA. J was trimmed by 4 bases and V by 4 bases; bases with no gene match: 5. The CDR3 DNA follows: TGTGCCAGCAGCTCTAGCGGGAGCGTGGCAGATACGCAGTATTTT. This sequence encodes CASSSSGSVADTQYF.

The rearrangement uses TRBV27 and TRBJ2-3, with TRBD2 matching 8 bases. The CDR3 contains 14 residues. V dropped 6 bases and J dropped 5; count of bases not matched to a gene: 7. Germline CDR1 is MNHEY and CDR2 is SMNVEV (reference sequence). CDR3 bases: TGTGCCAGCAGCCGTCGGGAGGGCCGAGATACGCAGTATTTT. Encoded protein: CASSRREGRDTQYF.

The chain couples TRBV5-1 to TRBJ2-3, with D unresolved. The CDR3 runs to 14 residues. CDR1 and CDR2 (germline): SGHRS, YFSETQ. Between the trimmed V and J ends, which lost 0 bases and 2 bases, there was a span of 7 bases. In nucleotides, the CDR3 is TGCGCCAGCAGCTTGGGTGGGTACACAGATACGCAGTATTTT. This codes for CASSLGGYTDTQYF.

This sequence joins TRBV14 and TRBJ2-7, with D possibly TRBD2 on 6 matching bases. The CDR3 has 20 residues. Germline V gene data show CDR1 as SGHDN and CDR2 as FVKESK. The germline V and J ends were trimmed by 1 base and 0 bases, with 25 bases remaining between them. CDR3 nucleotide sequence: TGTGCCAGCAGCCAAGTCAGGCGCCCGGGAGACGCTAGGAGCTCCTACGAGCAGTACTTC. Protein sequence: CASSQVRRPGDARSSYEQYF.

In DNA form, the CDR3 reads TGTGCCATCACTTCCGGACAGGGGGCGCAAGGCTACACCTTC. Protein: CAITSGQGAQGYTF. The chain joins TRBV10-3 to TRBJ1-2; 11 nucleotides align to TRBD1. From germline, CDR1 is ENHRY and CDR2 SYGVKD. The trim removed 7 bases at V and 8 bases at J, leaving 9 bases unmatched. This CDR3 has 14 amino acids.

The chain employs TRBV7-9 and TRBJ1-4; unclear D gene. Germline V CDR1 and CDR2: SEHNR, FQNEAQ (reference sequence). The ends were cut back, 5 bases at V and 0 bases at J, with 10 bases in the middle. This CDR3 region has 15 residues. In DNA, the CDR3 is TGTGCCAGCAGCGACTACAGCTCAACTAATGAAAAACTGTTTTTT. Translated, it gives CASSDYSSTNEKLFF.